This T cell receptor (beta chain) was identified during a study of cytomegalovirus exposure and HLA in healthy donors. Study-wide background: Researchers previously reported finding 90 million to 130 million unique TCR beta sequences from 150 million to 200 million T cells. Study-wide results and caveats: Association of a missense DCLRE1C variant with TCR beta V- and J-gene trimming was reported in a later analysis. In an earlier analysis, in several hundred donors, most V segments appeared productive either ~90% or ~30% of the time.

The CDR3 contains 12 residues. The V end was cut by 0 bases, the J end by 5 bases, with 2 bases between. Germline assignment: CDR1 PRHDT and CDR2 FYEKMQ (reference sequence). PCR amplification relied on 60 Vbeta primers (plus 13 Jbeta primers). TCRdb's table, derived via immunoSEQ multiplex PCR, lists solely in-frame clones and lacks some. This table holds 150,000 to 200,000 clones, 70% to 85% found once. As regards this clone: Its target is not known.

The specimen was PBMCs. The V and J genes are TRBV13 and TRBJ1-3; D remains unclear. The sequence came from a woman between 25 and 40 years old in good health and CMV-seronegative. This chain's CDR3 is CASSLGRNTIYF. CDR3 DNA sequence: TGTGCCAGCAGCTTAGGCAGAAACACCATATATTTT. Based on the CDR3 plus reference TRBV13 and TRBJ1-3, the full variable domain is AAGVIQSPRHLIKEKRETATLKCYPIPRHDTVYWYQQGPGQDPQFLISFYEKMQSDKGSIPDRFSAQQFSDYHSELNMSSLELGDSALYFCASSLGRNTIYFGEGSWLTVV.